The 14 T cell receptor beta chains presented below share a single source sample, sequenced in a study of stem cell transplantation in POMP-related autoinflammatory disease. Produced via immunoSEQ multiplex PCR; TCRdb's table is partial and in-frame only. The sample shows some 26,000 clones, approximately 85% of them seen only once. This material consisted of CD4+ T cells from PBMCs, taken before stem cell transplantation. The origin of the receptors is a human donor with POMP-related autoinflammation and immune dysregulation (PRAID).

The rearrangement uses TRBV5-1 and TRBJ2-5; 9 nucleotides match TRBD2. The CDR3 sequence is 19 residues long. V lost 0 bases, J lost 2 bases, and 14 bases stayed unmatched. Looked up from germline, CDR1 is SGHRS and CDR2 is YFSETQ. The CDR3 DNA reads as TGCGCCAGCAGCTTGGTGGCGGGGGGGATAGGGAGACGACAAGAGACCCAGTACTTC. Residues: CASSLVAGGIGRRQETQYF.

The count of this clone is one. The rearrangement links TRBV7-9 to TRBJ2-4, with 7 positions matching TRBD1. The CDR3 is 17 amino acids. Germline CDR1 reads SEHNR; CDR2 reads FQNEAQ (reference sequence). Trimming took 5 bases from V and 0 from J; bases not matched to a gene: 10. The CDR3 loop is CASSEGTASLAKNIQYF. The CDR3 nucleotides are TGTGCCAGCAGCGAAGGGACAGCCAGCTTAGCCAAAAACATTCAGTACTTC.

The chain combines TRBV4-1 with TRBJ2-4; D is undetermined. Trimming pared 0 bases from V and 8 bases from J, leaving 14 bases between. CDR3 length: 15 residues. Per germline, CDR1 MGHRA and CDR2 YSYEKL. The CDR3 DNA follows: TGCGCCAGCAGCCAAGATGGTTCCCCCATTGACATTCAGTACTTC. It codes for CASSQDGSPIDIQYF.

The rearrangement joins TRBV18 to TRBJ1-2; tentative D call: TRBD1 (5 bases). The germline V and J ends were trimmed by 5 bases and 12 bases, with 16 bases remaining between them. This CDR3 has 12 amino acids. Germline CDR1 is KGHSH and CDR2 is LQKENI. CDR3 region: CASSSATDWHTF. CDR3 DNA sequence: TGTGCCAGCTCATCGGCGACAGATTGGCACACCTTC.

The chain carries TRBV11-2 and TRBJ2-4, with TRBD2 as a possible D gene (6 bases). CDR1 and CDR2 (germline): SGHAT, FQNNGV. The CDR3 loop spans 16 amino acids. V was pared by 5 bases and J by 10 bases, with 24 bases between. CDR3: CASSLPAVGGLRIQYF. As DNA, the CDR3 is TGTGCCAGCAGCCTCCCCGCAGTTGGGGGGTTACGGATTCAGTACTTC.

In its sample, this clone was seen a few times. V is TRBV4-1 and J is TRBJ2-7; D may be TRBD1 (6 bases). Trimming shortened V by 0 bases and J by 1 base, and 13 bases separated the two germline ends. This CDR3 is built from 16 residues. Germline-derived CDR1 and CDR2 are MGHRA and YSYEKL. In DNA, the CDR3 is TGCGCCAGCAGCCAAGAGGGGGACAATCCATCCTACGAGCAGTACTTC. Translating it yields CASSQEGDNPSYEQYF.

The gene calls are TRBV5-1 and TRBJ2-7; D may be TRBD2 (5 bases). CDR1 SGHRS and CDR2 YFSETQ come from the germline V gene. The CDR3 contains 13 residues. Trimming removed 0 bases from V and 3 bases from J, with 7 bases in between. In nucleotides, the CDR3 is TGCGCCAGCAGCTTGGACCGGGACTACGAGCAGTACTTC. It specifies CASSLDRDYEQYF.

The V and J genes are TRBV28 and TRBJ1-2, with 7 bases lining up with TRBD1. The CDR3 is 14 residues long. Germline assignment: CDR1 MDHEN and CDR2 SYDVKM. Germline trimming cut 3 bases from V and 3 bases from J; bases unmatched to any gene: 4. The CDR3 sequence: CASSLDRLDYGYTF. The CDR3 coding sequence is TGTGCCAGCAGTTTGGACAGGTTGGACTATGGCTACACCTTC.

CDR3 region: CASSGGQGWGEKLFF. The CDR3 DNA follows: TGTGCCAGCAGTGGGGGACAGGGGTGGGGGGAAAAACTGTTTTTT. This sequence joins TRBV27 and TRBJ1-4; 10 bases match TRBD1. Germline CDR1 MNHEY, CDR2 SMNVEV (reference sequence). The trim removed 5 bases at V and 8 bases at J, leaving 8 bases unmatched. This CDR3 is built from 15 residues.

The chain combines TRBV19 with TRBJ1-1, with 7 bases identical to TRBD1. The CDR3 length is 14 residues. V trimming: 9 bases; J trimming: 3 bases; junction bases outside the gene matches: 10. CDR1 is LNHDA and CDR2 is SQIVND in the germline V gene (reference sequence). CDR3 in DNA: TGTGCCAGCTACAGGGGACCGTCGTACACTGAAGCTTTCTTT. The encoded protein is CASYRGPSYTEAFF.

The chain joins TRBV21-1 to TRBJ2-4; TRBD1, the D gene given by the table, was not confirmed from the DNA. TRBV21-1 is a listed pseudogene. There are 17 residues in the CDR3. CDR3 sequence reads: CASSAPRGFLAKNIQYF. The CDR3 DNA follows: TGTGCCAGCAGCGCCCCCAGGGGCTTCCTAGCCAAAAACATTCAGTACTTC.

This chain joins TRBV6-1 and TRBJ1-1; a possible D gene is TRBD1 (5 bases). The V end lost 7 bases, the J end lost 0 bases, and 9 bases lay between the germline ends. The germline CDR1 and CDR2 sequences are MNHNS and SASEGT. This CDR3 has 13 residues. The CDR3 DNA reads TGTGCCAGCACGAGGGGAATGAACACTGAAGCTTTCTTT. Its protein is CASTRGMNTEAFF.

CDR3 sequence: CASSPGTEGQPQHF. DNA of the CDR3: TGCGCCAGCAGTCCAGGAACCGAAGGTCAGCCCCAGCATTTT. This chain uses TRBV5-1 with TRBJ1-5; D remains unclear. From germline, CDR1 is SGHRS and CDR2 YFSETQ. The CDR3 consists of 14 residues. Trimming stripped 5 bases from V and 6 bases from J, with 15 bases between. The variable domain in full, completed from reference TRBV5-1 and TRBJ1-5, reads KAGVTQTPRYLIKTRGQQVTLSCSPISGHRSVSWYQQTPGQGLQFLFEYFSETQRNKGNFPGRFSGRQFSNSRSEMNVSTLELGDSALYLCASSPGTEGQPQHFGDGTRLSIL.

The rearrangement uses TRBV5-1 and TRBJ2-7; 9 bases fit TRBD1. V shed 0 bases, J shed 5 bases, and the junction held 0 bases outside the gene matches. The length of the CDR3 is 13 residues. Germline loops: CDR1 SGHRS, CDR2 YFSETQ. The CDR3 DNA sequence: TGCGCCAGCAGCTTGGGGACAGGGGACGAGCAGTACTTC. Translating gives CASSLGTGDEQYF.